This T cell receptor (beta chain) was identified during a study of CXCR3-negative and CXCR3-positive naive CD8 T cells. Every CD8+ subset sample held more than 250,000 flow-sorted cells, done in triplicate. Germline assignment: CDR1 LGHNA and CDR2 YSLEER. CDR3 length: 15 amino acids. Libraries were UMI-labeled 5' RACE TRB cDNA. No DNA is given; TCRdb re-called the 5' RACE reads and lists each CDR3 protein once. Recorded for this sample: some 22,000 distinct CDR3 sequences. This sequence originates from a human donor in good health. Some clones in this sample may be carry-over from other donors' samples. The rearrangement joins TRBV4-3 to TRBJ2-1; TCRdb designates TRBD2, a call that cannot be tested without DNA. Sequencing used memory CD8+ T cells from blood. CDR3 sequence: CASSWASGDYNEQFF.